These T cell receptor beta chains were read from a single sample in a study of response to subunit inactivated influenza vaccine. TCRdb itself ran the RT-PCR reads through MiXCR, one entry per CDR3 protein. The repertoire consists of about 540,000 distinct CDR3 sequences, with roughly 25% occurring once and the leading ten covering approximately 3%. These records were also assigned to another study, of T cells expressing NK-cell markers.

Here the sequenced sample was CD4+ T cells sorted from PBMCs, taken 11 to 12 days after vaccination. The origin of the receptors is a man aged 45 to 65 who received an inactivated influenza vaccine. Each CDR3 is given with its conserved first and last residue. The size field is filled for only some rows; it gives once, few, many or a size class.

V gene | clone size | CDR3 protein
TRBV5-6 | few | CASSRGVGGGEKLFF
TRBV4-2 | . | CASSQDWVAGVASSYNEQFF
TRBV28 | . | CASSSPAAGSTDTQYF
TRBV4-3 | . | CASSQDGGDGGYTF
TRBV4-3 | . | CASSQGHTNSPLHF
TRBV2 | . | CASSEWGKDGEQYF
TRBV6-5 | many | CASSYGDGGETQYF
TRBV5-6 | few | CASSVDWTNTEAFF
TRBV6-2/TRBV6-3 | . | CASSYFLSYEQYF
TRBV24-1 | few | CATSDWSRGRGGDTQYF
TRBV4-2 | . | CASSQDYSQGIYGYTF
TRBV11-1 | . | CASSRGLGANEQFF
TRBV12-3/TRBV12-4 | few | CASNRGVNYGYTF
TRBV9 | . | CASRQTSSGTSTDTQYF
TRBV3-1 | . | CASSVGTENSPLHF
TRBV7-9 | few | CASSKRGDQPQHF
TRBV10-3 | . | CAISEVQGVIEQFF
TRBV10-3 | . | CATRDRVLDTQYF
TRBV10-3 | . | CATLAGVDTDTQYF
TRBV20-1 | . | CSARAARGTGELFF
TRBV27 | . | CASSQIGGENEQFF
TRBV7-2 | . | CASSLAWDGAGELFF
TRBV12-3/TRBV12-4 | many | CASTPDLLSYNEQFF
TRBV5-5 | . | CASSQQGRRTEAFF
TRBV4-2 | . | CASSQFPLGGTDTQYF
TRBV6-5 | few | CASSSVIIGGTDTQYF
TRBV24-1 | . | CATSDRLGGSAQETQYF
TRBV7-9 | few | CASSLTGSRNNEQFF
TRBV20-1 | . | CSARIQGSEKLFF
TRBV5-6 | . | CASSLHGQVYYEQYF
TRBV3-1 | . | CASSWGGRRNEQFF
TRBV12-3/TRBV12-4 | many | CASRLAGGRNEQFF
TRBV12-3/TRBV12-4 | few | CASSLTGRSPLHF
TRBV28 | . | CASRRDGIYGYTF
TRBV5-1 | . | CASSQGSFQGGNEQFF
TRBV20-1 | many | CSARTGQYTEAFF
TRBV6-2/TRBV6-3 | . | CASSFSAGGLNTEAFF
TRBV7-9 | . | CATPQAGVSSPLHF
TRBV5-1 | many | CASSWSTSGRGGEQFF
TRBV6-2/TRBV6-3 | few | CASQGGGRSRETQYF
TRBV5-1 | . | CASSLEGQRGRGDTQYF
TRBV6-1 | . | CAESGGNSGANVLTF
TRBV6-2/TRBV6-3 | . | CASTDSRKQPQHF
TRBV7-9 | . | CASSRTGQNYEQYF
TRBV6-2/TRBV6-3 | . | CASRSGTSGGDEQYF
TRBV29-1 | few | CSVEDPGEQFF
TRBV29-1 | . | CSVGLGTGYQPQHF
TRBV29-1 | many | CSVPGGHQPQHF